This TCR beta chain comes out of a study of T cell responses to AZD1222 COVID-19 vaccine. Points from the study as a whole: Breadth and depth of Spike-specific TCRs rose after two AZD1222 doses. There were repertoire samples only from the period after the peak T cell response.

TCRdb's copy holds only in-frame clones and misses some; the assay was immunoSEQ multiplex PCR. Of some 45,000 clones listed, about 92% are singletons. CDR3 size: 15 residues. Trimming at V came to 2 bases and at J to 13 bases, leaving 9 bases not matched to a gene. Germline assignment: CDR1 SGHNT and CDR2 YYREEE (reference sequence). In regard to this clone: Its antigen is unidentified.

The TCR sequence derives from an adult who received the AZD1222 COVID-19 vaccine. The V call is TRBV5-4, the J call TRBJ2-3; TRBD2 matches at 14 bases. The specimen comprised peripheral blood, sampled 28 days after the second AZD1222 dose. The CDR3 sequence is CASSLVGTSGGQEYF. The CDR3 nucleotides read TGTGCCAGCAGCTTAGTTGGGACTAGCGGGGGCCAGGAGTATTTT. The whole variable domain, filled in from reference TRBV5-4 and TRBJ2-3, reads ETGVTQSPTHLIKTRGQQVTLRCSSQSGHNTVSWYQQALGQGPQFIFQYYREEENGRGNFPPRFSGLQFPNYSSELNVNALELDDSALYLCASSLVGTSGGQEYFGPGTRLTVL.